What follows are 8 T cell receptor beta chains derived from one specimen sequenced in a study of blood T cells in healthy people across ages. A second PCR, run for roughly 7 to 11 cycles, used a sample-barcoded 5' primer plus a J-beta primer mix. TCRdb reprocessed the 5' RACE reads with MiXCR, giving one entry per CDR3 protein. Seen here are about 1.8 million distinct CDR3 sequences, around half observed once, and the top ten hold approximately 2%. The sequenced sample was blood. The receptor set was obtained from a woman in her forties in good health.

This clonotype was seen a few times. The rearrangement uses TRBV7-8 and TRBJ2-4, with 12 bases aligning to TRBD2. The J call may be incorrect, as the DNA end agrees better with TRBJ2-5. This CDR3 spans 16 amino acids. The germline CDR1 and CDR2 sequences are SGHVS and FQNEAQ. CDR3 DNA: TGTGCCAGCAGCCAGAGGACTAGCGGGGTGCTCGAGACCCAGTACTTC. As protein: CASSQRTSGVLETQYF.

This clonotype has just a few counts. The gene calls are TRBV7-2 and TRBJ2-1; 11 positions agree with TRBD2. V shed 5 bases, J shed 6 bases, and the junction held 9 bases outside the gene matches. Germline V CDR1 and CDR2: SGHTA, FQGNSA. This CDR3 is 16 amino acids long. The DNA for the CDR3 is TGTGCCAGCAGCGTCCTAGCGGGGGGAGGTGGCAATGAGCAGTTCTTC. Amino acid sequence: CASSVLAGGGGNEQFF.

This chain joins TRBV20-1 and TRBJ2-1, with 8 bases identical to TRBD1. The germline V gene has CDR1 DFQATT and CDR2 SNEGSKA (reference sequence). V was pared by 0 bases and J by 0 bases, with 7 bases of the junction left unmatched. The CDR3 sequence is 17 residues long. As DNA, the CDR3 is TGCAGTGCTAGAGACATAACAGGGGGAAGCTCCTACAATGAGCAGTTCTTC. Its translation is CSARDITGGSSYNEQFF.

The CDR3 nucleotides are TGTGCCAGCAGCCCTACAGGGAGTGGCCCCAATCAGCCCCAGCATTTT. Encoded protein: CASSPTGSGPNQPQHF. The chain is built from TRBV6-6 and TRBJ1-5, with D possibly being TRBD1 (6 bases). CDR1 is MNHNY, CDR2 SVGAGI, per germline (reference sequence). This CDR3 has 16 residues. Trimming stripped 6 bases from V and 3 bases from J, with 18 bases between.

The gene calls are TRBV2 and TRBJ1-2, with TRBD1 identical over 7 bases. This CDR3 contains 14 residues. V was clipped by 6 bases and J by 3 bases; unmatched bases: 7. CDR1 and CDR2 from the germline V gene are SNHLY and FYNNEI. The CDR3 is CASRGRQGYYGYTF. The DNA of the CDR3 is TGTGCCAGCAGGGGACGACAGGGATACTATGGCTACACCTTC. Variable domain in full (rest from reference TRBV2 and TRBJ1-2): EPEVTQTPSHQVTQMGQEVILRCVPISNHLYFYWYRQILGQKVEFLVSFYNNEISEKSEIFDDQFSVERPDGSNFTLKIRSTKLEDSAMYFCASRGRQGYYGYTFGSGTRLTVV.

This clonotype was observed a few times. The genes are TRBV6-2 or TRBV6-3 and TRBJ2-5, with TRBD2 matching 8 bases. With 4 bases clipped from V and 2 bases from J, the junction kept 12 bases outside the gene matches. The CDR3 has 17 residues. The germline V gene has CDR1 MNHEY and CDR2 SVGEGT. The CDR3 spells CASSSGGGLPRQETQYF. The CDR3, as DNA: TGTGCCAGCAGTTCCGGGGGGGGCCTCCCGAGGCAAGAGACCCAGTACTTC.

Remarks on this clonotype: A read error is possible here, since a much larger clone lies one base away. The chain carries TRBV12-3 or TRBV12-4 and TRBJ1-2; 8 bases align to TRBD1. The CDR3 totals 13 residues. Trimming at V came to 7 bases and at J to 5 bases, leaving 6 bases not matched to a gene. In DNA form, the CDR3 reads TGTGCCAGCACCCTGACAGGGGCGTATGGCTACACCTTC. Translation: CASTLTGAYGYTF.

The count of this clonotype is one. The V call is TRBV3-1, the J call TRBJ2-3; D is perhaps TRBD1 or TRBD2 (5 bases each). The germline V gene encodes CDR1 LGHDT and CDR2 YNNKEL (reference sequence). V was shortened by 1 base and J by 14 bases, with 16 bases between the two germline ends. The CDR3 consists of 13 residues. The CDR3: CASSQGSGPRRYF. DNA of the CDR3: TGTGCCAGCAGCCAAGGATCGGGGCCCCGTCGGTATTTT.